This T cell receptor beta chain was obtained from a study of response to subunit inactivated influenza vaccine. Study-level points and caveats: With each seasonal influenza vaccination, the authors suggested, few new T cells are recruited.

This clonotype occurred a few times. The antigen is undetermined. Germline values: CDR1 LGHNA, CDR2 YNFKEQ. The CDR3 extends over 17 amino acids. Trimming cost V 5 bases and J 3 bases; bases outside gene matches: 6. TCRdb used MiXCR to reprocess the RT-PCR reads, holding one entry per CDR3 protein. The sample has roughly 180,000 distinct CDR3 sequences; about 9.3% are singletons. The chain combines TRBV4-2 with TRBJ1-6, with 11 nucleotides matching TRBD1. The material sequenced was non-naive T cells sorted from PBMCs, taken on the day of vaccination. The sequence derives from a man aged 50 to 60 who received an inactivated influenza vaccine. The CDR3 nucleotides read TGTGCCAGCAGCTGGGGACAGGGGGTAAACTATAATTCACCCCTCCACTTT. It is translated as CASSWGQGVNYNSPLHF.